This paragraph reports one T cell receptor beta chain. No antigen is known for it. The sample is drawn from a study of OX40 agonist ivuxolimab in advanced cancers. Study in general: Approximately 40% of patients had received prior checkpoint inhibitor therapy.

Trimming left V 7 bases short and J 5 bases short, with 23 bases between. Germline V gives CDR1 MGHDK, CDR2 SYGVNS. This CDR3 region has 16 residues. Study-wide points: The study observed clonal expansion of CD4+ and CD8+ blood T cells by week 6 at 0.1 to 3.0 mg/kg.

Some clones are missing from TCRdb's copy, which holds only in-frame ones; the method was immunoSEQ multiplex PCR. The sample yields approximately 44,000 clones, around 84% seen once. The sequence came from an adult with an advanced solid tumor such as melanoma, head and neck, liver or kidney cancer. The specimen comprised CD4+ or CD8+ T cells sorted from blood, sampled in a trial of the OX40 agonist ivuxolimab. V and J are TRBV25-1 and TRBJ1-1; D may be TRBD1 (5 bases). For the CDR3, the DNA is TGTGCCAGCAATCCCCGAATTGGGACTGGGCGGACTGAAGCTTTCTTT. It yields the protein CASNPRIGTGRTEAFF.